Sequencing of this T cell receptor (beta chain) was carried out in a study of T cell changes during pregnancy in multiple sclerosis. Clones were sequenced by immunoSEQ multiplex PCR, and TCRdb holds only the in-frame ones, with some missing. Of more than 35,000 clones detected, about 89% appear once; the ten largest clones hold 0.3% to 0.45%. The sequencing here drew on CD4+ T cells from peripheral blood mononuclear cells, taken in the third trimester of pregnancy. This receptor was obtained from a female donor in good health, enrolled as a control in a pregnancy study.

Written as DNA, the CDR3 is TGTGCCTGGAGTGTATGGGTTCCGGGGGGAACTGAAGCTTTCTTT. This sequence encodes CAWSVWVPGGTEAFF. The V call is TRBV30, the J call TRBJ1-1; D is perhaps TRBD1 (5 bases). The germline V and J ends were trimmed by 0 bases and 5 bases, with 16 bases remaining between them. From germline, CDR1 is GTSNPN and CDR2 SVGIG (reference sequence). CDR3 length: 15 residues.